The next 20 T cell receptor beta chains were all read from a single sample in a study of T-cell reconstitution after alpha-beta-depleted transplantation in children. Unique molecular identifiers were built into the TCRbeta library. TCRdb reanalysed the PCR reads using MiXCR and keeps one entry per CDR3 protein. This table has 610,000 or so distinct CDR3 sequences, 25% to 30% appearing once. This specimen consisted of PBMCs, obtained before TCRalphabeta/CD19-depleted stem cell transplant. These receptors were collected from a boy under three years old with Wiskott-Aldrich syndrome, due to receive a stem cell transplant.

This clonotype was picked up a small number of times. Here the CDR3 reads CSAIWGGGLTDTQYF. In DNA, the CDR3 is TGCAGTGCTATATGGGGCGGGGGACTCACAGATACGCAGTATTTT. The rearrangement links TRBV20-1 to TRBJ2-3, with 7 bases that match TRBD2. V trimming: 4 bases; J trimming: 2 bases; junction bases outside the gene matches: 9. The CDR3 spans 15 residues. Germline V CDR1 and CDR2: DFQATT, SNEGSKA (reference sequence).

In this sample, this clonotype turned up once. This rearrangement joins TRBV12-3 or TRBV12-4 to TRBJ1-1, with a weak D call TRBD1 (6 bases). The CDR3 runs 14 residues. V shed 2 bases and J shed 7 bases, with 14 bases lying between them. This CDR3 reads CASSLQGWSNEAFF. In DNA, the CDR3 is TGTGCCAGCAGTTTACAGGGGTGGTCGAATGAAGCTTTCTTT.

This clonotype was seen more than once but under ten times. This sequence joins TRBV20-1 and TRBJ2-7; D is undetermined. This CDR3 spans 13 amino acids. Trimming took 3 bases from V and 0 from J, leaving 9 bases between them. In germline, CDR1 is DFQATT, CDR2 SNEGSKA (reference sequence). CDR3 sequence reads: CSASPPHSYEQYF. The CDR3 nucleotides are TGCAGTGCTAGTCCCCCCCACTCCTACGAGCAGTACTTC.

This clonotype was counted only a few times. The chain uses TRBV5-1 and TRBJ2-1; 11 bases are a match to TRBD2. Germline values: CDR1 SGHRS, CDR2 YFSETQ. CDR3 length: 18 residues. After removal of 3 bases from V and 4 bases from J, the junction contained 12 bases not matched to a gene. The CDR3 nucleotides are TGCGCCAGCAGCTGGACATATCCGGGACTAGCGGTATACAATGAGCAGTTCTTC. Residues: CASSWTYPGLAVYNEQFF.

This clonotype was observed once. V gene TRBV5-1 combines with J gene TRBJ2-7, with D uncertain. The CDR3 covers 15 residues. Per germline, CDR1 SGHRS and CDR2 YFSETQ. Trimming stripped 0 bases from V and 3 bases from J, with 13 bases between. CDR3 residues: CASSLGALSLYEQYF. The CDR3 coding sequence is TGCGCCAGCAGCTTGGGGGCCCTGTCTCTCTACGAGCAGTACTTC.

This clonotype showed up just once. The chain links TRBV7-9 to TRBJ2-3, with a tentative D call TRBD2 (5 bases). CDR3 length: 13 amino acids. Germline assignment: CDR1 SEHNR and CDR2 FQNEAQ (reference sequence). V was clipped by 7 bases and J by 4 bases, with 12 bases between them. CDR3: CASTPLRADTQYF. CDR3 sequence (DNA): TGTGCCAGCACCCCCCTGAGGGCAGATACGCAGTATTTT.

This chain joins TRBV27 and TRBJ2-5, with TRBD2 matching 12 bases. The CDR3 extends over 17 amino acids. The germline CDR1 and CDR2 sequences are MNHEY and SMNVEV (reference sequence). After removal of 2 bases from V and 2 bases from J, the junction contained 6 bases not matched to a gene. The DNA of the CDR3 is TGTGCCAGCAGTTTAAGTCTAGCGGGAGGGGGACAAGAGACCCAGTACTTC. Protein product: CASSLSLAGGGQETQYF.

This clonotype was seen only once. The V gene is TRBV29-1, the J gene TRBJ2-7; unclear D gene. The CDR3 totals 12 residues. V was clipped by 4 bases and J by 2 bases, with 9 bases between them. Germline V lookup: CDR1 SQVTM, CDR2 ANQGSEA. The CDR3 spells CSVAVGPYEQYF. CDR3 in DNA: TGCAGCGTTGCGGTAGGGCCCTACGAGCAGTACTTC.

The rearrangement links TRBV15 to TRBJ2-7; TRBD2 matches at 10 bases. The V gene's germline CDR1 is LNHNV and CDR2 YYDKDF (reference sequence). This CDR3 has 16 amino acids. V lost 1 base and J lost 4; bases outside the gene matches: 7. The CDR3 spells CATSRGLGLANYEQYF. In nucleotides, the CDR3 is TGTGCCACCAGCAGAGGCCTGGGACTAGCGAATTACGAGCAGTACTTC.

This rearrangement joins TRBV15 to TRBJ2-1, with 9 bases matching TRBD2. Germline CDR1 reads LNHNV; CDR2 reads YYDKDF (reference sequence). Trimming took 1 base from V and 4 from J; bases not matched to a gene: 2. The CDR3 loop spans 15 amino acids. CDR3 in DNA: TGTGCCACCAGCAGAGTAGCGGGAGCATACAATGAGCAGTTCTTC. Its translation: CATSRVAGAYNEQFF.

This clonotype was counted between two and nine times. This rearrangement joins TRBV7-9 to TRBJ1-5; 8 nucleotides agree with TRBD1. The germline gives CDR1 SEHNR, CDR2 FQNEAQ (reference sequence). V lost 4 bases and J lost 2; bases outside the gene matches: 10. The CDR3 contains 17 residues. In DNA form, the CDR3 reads TGTGCCAGCAGCTCCACCCCAGGGGGCGCGGGCAATCAGCCCCAGCATTTT. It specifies CASSSTPGGAGNQPQHF.

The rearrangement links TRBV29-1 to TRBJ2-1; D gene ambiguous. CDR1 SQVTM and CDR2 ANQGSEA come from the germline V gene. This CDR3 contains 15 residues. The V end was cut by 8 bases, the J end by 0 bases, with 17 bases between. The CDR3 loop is CSPRGPSSSYNEQFF. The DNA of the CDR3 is TGCAGCCCACGAGGCCCATCGAGCTCCTACAATGAGCAGTTCTTC.

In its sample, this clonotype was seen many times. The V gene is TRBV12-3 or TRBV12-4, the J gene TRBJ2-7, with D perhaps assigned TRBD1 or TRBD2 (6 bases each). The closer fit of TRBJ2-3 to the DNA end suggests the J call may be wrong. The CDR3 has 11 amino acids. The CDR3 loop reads CASSSRGEQYF. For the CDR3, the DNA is TGTGCCAGCAGTTCGAGGGGGGAACAGTATTTT.

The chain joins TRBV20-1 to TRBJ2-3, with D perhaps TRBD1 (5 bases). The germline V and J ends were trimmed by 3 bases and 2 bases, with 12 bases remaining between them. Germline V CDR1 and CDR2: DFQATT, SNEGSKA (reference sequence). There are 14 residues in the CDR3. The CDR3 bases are TGCAGTGCTAGCGCGGTGACAGACACAGATACGCAGTATTTT. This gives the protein CSASAVTDTDTQYF.

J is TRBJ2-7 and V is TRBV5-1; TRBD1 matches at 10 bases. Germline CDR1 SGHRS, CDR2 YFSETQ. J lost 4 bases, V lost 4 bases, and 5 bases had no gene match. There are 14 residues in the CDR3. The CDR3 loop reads CASSPGTGEYEQYF. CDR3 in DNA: TGCGCCAGCAGCCCCGGGACAGGGGAATACGAGCAGTACTTC.

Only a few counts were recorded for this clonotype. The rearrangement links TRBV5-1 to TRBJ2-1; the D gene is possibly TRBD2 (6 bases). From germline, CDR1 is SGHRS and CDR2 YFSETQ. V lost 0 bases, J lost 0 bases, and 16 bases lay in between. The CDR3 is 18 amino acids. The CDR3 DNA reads TGCGCCAGCAGCTTGGGAGCGAGCGGGCTAAGCTCCTACAATGAGCAGTTCTTC. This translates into CASSLGASGLSSYNEQFF.

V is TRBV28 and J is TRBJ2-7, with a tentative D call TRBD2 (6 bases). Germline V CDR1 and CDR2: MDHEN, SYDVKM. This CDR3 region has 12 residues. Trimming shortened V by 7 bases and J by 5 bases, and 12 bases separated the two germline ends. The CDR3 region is CASTTGGNEQYF. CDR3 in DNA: TGTGCCAGCACGACCGGAGGGAACGAGCAGTACTTC.

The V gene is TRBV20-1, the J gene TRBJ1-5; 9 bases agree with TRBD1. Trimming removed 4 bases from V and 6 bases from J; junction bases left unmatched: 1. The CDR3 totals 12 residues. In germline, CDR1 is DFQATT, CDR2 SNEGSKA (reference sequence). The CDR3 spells CSAKTGGQPQHF. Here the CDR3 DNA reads TGCAGTGCTAAGACAGGGGGTCAGCCCCAGCATTTT.

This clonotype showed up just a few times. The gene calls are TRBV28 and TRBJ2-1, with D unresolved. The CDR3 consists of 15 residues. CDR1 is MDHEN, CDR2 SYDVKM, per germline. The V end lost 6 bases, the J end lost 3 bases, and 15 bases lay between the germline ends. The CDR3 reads CASRRRAWVYNEQFF. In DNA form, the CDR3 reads TGTGCCAGCAGGAGGCGAGCCTGGGTCTACAATGAGCAGTTCTTC.

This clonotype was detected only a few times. The CDR3 DNA is TGCGCCAGCAGCGCTCAGGGCGATGAGCAGTTCTTC. Translating gives CASSAQGDEQFF. The rearrangement links TRBV5-1 to TRBJ2-1; weak D call: TRBD1 (5 bases). The V gene's germline CDR1 is SGHRS and CDR2 YFSETQ. The CDR3 contains 12 residues. V lost 4 bases, J lost 8 bases, and 10 bases lay in between.